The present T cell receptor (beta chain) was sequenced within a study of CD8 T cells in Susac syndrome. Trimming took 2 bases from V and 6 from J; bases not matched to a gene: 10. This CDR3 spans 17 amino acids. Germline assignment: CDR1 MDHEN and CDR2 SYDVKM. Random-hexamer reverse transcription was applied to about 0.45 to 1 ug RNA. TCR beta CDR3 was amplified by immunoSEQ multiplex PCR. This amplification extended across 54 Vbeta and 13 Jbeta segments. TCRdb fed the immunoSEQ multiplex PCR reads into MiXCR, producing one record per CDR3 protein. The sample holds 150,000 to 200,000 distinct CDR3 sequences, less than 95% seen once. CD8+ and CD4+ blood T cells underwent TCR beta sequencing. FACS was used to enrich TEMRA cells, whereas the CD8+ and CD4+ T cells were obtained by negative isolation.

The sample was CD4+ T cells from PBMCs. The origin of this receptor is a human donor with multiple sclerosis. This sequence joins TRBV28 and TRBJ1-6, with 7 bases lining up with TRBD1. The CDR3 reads CASSLALRQGLNSPLHF. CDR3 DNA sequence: TGTGCCAGCAGTTTAGCCCTTCGACAGGGCCTTAATTCACCCCTCCACTTT.